This paragraph covers one T cell receptor beta chain sequence. The antigen remains unidentified. Second-dose intervals near 4 or 12 weeks were combined. These data belong to a study of T cell responses to AZD1222 COVID-19 vaccine. Study-level findings and limits: Seropositive at baseline were only six AZD1222 recipients. Spike-wide vaccine-associated CD4 TCRs dominated at 160-218 and 743-854.

The method was immunoSEQ multiplex PCR; TCRdb's version includes in-frame clones alone and lacks a portion of them. The sample lists just under 150,000 clones; about 82% were seen once. Germline V CDR1 and CDR2: MNHNY, SVGAGI (reference sequence). CDR3 length equals 16 residues. The V and J ends lost 2 bases and 3 bases, in that order; junction bases with no gene match: 4. This sequence originates from an adult who received the AZD1222 COVID-19 vaccine. Sequencing was performed on peripheral blood, taken 28 days after the second AZD1222 dose. V usage is TRBV6-6 and J usage is TRBJ2-2; 9 bases are shared with TRBD2. The CDR3 region is CASSYTGLADTGELFF. The CDR3 nucleotides read TGTGCCAGCAGTTACACGGGACTAGCAGACACCGGGGAGCTGTTTTTT.